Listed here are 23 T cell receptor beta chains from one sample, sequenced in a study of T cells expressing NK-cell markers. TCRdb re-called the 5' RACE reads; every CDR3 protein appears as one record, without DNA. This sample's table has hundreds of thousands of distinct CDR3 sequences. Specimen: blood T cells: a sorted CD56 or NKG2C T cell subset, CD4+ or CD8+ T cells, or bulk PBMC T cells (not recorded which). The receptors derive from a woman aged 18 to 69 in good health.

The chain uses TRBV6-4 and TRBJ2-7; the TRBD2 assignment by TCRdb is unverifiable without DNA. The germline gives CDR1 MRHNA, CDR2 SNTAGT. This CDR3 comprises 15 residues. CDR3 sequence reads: CASSPIAGGPYEQYF.

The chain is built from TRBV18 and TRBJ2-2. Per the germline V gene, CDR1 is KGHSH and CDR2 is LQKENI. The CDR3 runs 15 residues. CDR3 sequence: CASSMDGMNTGELFF.

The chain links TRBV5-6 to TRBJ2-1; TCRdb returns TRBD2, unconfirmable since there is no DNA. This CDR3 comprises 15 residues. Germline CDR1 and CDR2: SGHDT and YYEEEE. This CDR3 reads CASTPASGYYNEQFF.

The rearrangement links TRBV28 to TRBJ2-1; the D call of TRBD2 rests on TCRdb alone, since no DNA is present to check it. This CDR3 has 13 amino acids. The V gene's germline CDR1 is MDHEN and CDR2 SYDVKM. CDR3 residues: CASSLALLAGQFF.

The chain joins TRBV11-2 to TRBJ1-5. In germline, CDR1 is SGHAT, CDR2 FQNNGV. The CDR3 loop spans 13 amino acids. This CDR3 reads CASSSYDGQPQHF.

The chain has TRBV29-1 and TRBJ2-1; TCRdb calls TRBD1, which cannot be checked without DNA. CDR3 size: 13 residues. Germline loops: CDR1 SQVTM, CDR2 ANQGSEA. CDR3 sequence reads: CSGTGSGHNEQFF.

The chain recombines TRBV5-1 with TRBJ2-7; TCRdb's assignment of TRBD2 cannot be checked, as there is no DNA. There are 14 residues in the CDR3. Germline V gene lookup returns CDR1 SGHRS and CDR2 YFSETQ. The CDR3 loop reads CASSTGLDSYEQYF.

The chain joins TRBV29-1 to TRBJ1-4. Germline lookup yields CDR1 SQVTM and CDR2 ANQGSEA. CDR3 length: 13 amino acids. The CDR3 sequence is CSAGGVKNEKLFF.

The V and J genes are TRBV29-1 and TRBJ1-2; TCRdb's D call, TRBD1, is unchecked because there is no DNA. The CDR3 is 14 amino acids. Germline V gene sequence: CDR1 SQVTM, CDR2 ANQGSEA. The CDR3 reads CSAADRGTFRGYTF.

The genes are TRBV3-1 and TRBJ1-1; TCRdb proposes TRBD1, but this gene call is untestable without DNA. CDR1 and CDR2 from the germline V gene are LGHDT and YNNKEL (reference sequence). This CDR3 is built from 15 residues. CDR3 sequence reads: CASSLTDRGWPEAFF.

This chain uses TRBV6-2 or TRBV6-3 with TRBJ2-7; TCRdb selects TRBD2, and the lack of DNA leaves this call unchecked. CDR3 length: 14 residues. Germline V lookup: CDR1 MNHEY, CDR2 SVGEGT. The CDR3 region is CASSYGAGVYEQYF.

CDR3 sequence: CASILTPLYGYTF. The chain employs TRBV12-3 or TRBV12-4 and TRBJ1-2; TCRdb outputs TRBD1, but without DNA this stays unchecked. This CDR3 comprises 13 residues.

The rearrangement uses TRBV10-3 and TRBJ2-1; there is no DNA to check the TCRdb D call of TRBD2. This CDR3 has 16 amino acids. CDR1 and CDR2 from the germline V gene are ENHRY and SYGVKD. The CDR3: CAISGSSGDSYNEQFF.

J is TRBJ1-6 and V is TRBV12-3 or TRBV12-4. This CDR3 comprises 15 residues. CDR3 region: CASSFWRQGNSPLHF.

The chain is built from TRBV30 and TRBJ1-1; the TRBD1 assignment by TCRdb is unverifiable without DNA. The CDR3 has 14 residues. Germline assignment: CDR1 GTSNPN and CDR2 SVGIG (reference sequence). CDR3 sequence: CAWRGRGRRTEAFF.

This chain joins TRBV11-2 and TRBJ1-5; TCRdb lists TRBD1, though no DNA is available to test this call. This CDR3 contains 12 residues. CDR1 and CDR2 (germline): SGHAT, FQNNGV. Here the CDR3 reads CASSQQDQPQHF.

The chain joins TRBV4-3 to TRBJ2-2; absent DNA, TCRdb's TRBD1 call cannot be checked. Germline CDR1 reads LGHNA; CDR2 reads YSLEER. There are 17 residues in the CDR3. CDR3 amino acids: CASSPRLPGGNTGELFF.

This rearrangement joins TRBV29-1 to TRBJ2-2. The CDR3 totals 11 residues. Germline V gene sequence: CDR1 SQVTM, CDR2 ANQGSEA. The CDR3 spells CSALNTGELFF.

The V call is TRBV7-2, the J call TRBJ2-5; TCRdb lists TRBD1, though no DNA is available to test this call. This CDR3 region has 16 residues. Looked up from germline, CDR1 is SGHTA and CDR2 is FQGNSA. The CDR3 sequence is CASSLFGDAYRETQYF.

This CDR3 reads CASSLRLGLEQFF. The chain employs TRBV28 and TRBJ2-1. The CDR3 extends over 13 amino acids. The V gene's germline CDR1 is MDHEN and CDR2 SYDVKM.

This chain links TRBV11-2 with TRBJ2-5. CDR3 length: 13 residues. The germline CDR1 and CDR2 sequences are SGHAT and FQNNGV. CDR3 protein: CASSLLVQETQYF.

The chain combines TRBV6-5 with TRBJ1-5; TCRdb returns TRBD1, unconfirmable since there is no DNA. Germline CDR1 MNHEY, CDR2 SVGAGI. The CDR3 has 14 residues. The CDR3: CASSYRGGSQPQHF.

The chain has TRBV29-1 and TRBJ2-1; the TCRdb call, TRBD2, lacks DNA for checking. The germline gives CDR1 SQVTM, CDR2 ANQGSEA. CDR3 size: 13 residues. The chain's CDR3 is CSVVDEGGNEQFF.